What follows are 2 T cell receptor beta chains derived from one specimen sequenced in a study of identical twins. From the 5' RACE reads, TCRdb called clonotypes with MiXCR, one entry per CDR3 protein. The data contain approximately 670,000 distinct CDR3 sequences, 5.5% to 7.5% of them seen just once; the ten biggest clones take up about 1.8%. The specimen was naive T cells sorted from blood. The receptor set was obtained from a man between 18 and 29 years old in good health.

V usage is TRBV5-6 and J usage is TRBJ2-7; D gene ambiguous. The CDR3 runs 12 residues. V lost 6 bases and J 2 bases, leaving 9 bases between the germline ends. Germline V gene data show CDR1 as SGHDT and CDR2 as YYEEEE. CDR3 in amino acids: CASTSGPYEQYF. CDR3 DNA: TGTGCCAGCACATCGGGTCCCTACGAGCAGTACTTC.

This chain links TRBV6-5 with TRBJ1-1; D not resolved. This CDR3 is 14 amino acids long. V lost 3 bases to trimming and J lost 0 bases, with 8 bases between them. In germline, CDR1 is MNHEY, CDR2 SVGAGI. The chain's CDR3 is CASSYRGMNTEAFF. CDR3 DNA: TGTGCCAGCAGTTATCGAGGGATGAACACTGAAGCTTTCTTT.